Listed below are T cell receptor beta chains from one sample, sequenced in a study of cytomegalovirus exposure and HLA in healthy donors. TCRdb's table, derived via immunoSEQ multiplex PCR, lists solely in-frame clones and lacks some. This sample has some 120,000 clones, with 75% to 85% found just once. The specimen was PBMCs. The receptors come from a woman in her forties or fifties in good health and CMV-seropositive. Each CDR3 is given with its conserved first and last residue. Fields, in order: V gene, clone size, D gene, J gene, CDR3 DNA, CDR3 protein. A D gene is named only where the DNA matches it firmly. Clone size is given for some rows only: seen once, a few or many times, or a class if the clone is expanded.

V: TRBV2
size: once
D: -
J: TRBJ1-1
DNA: TGTGCCAGCAAGTACGACAGTATGAACACTGAAGCTTTCTTT
CDR3: CASKYDSMNTEAFF

V: TRBV6-1
size: -
D: TRBD1
J: TRBJ1-1
DNA: TGTGCCAGCAGTGAAGTCTTGCAGGGGGGATGTGAAGCTTTCTTT
CDR3: CASSEVLQGGCEAFF

V: TRBV30
size: -
D: -
J: TRBJ1-2
DNA: TGTGCCTGGAGTGTATCTATGTCCGGCTACACCTTC
CDR3: CAWSVSMSGYTF

V: TRBV6-5
size: -
D: -
J: TRBJ1-1
DNA: TGTGCCAGCAGGGTTGCACTTATGAACACTGAAGCTTTCTTT
CDR3: CASRVALMNTEAFF

V: TRBV11-3
size: -
D: TRBD1
J: TRBJ1-6
DNA: TGTGCCAGCAGCCCAAGAAAGGACAGGGGAGGTTCACCCCTCCACTTT
CDR3: CASSPRKDRGGSPLHF

V: TRBV28
size: -
D: -
J: TRBJ1-5
DNA: TGTGCCAGCAGGACAATCAATCAGCCCCAGCATTTT
CDR3: CASRTINQPQHF

V: TRBV4-3
size: -
D: TRBD2
J: TRBJ2-7
DNA: TGCGCCAGCAGCCAAGAAAGCACTAGCGGGAGTTTATACGAGCAGTACTTC
CDR3: CASSQESTSGSLYEQYF

V: TRBV7-2
size: few
D: -
J: TRBJ1-2
DNA: TGTGCCAGCAGCATCGGACGGGGTTCCTATGGCTACACCTTC
CDR3: CASSIGRGSYGYTF

V: TRBV27
size: few
D: TRBD1
J: TRBJ1-1
DNA: TGTGCCAGCAGTAACCCTGGGACAGGGGGCCGATACACTGAAGCTTTCTTT
CDR3: CASSNPGTGGRYTEAFF

V: TRBV7-8
size: -
D: TRBD2
J: TRBJ2-1
DNA: TGTGCCAGCAGACCTACTAGCGGGAGGGCCGACGAGCAGTTCTTC
CDR3: CASRPTSGRADEQFF

V: TRBV6-1
size: -
D: -
J: TRBJ2-7
DNA: TGTGCCAGCACCACAGAAAGAGTCTCCAGCGAGCAGTACTTC
CDR3: CASTTERVSSEQYF

V: TRBV19
size: many
D: TRBD2
J: TRBJ2-7
DNA: TGTGCCAGTAGTCCCTGGTCGGCGGGGTTAGAGACTAGCGGAATTATTTACGAGCAGTACTTC
CDR3: CASSPWSAGLETSGIIYEQYF

V: TRBV18
size: -
D: -
J: TRBJ2-5
DNA: TGTGCCAGCTCACTCCGGACGGACCGGGGGGAGACCCAGTACTTC
CDR3: CASSLRTDRGETQYF

V: TRBV6-6
size: -
D: TRBD1
J: TRBJ1-4
DNA: TGTGCCAGCAGAGATAACAGGGGCGATGAAAAACTGTTTTTT
CDR3: CASRDNRGDEKLFF

V: TRBV4-2
size: -
D: TRBD2
J: TRBJ2-3
DNA: TGTGCCAGCAGCCTAGACGCCGGGACTAACACAGATACGCAGTATTTT
CDR3: CASSLDAGTNTDTQYF

V: TRBV11-2
size: -
D: -
J: TRBJ2-3
DNA: TGTGCCAGCAGCTTAGGTCCAGGAGGGGCTTATACGCAGTATTTT
CDR3: CASSLGPGGAYTQYF

V: TRBV7-9
size: -
D: -
J: TRBJ1-1
DNA: TGTGCCAGCAGCTACCGGGGTTTGAACACTGAAGCTTTCTTT
CDR3: CASSYRGLNTEAFF

V: TRBV5-1
size: -
D: TRBD1
J: TRBJ2-7
DNA: TGCGCCAGCAGCTCGCCGGGACAGGGGGCCGAGCAGTACTTC
CDR3: CASSSPGQGAEQYF

V: TRBV7-9
size: -
D: TRBD1
J: TRBJ1-2
DNA: TGTGCCAGCAGCTTGAGAATCAAAGGGGGCCTTAACTATGGCTACACCTTC
CDR3: CASSLRIKGGLNYGYTF

V: TRBV6-5
size: -
D: TRBD2
J: TRBJ2-7
DNA: TGTGCCAGCAGTTACGGTGGGGGGGTGCCCTACGAGCAGTACTTC
CDR3: CASSYGGGVPYEQYF

V: TRBV5-6
size: -
D: -
J: TRBJ1-6
DNA: TGTGCCAGCAGCTTGGGCAGCTCCTATAATTCACCCCTCCACTTT
CDR3: CASSLGSSYNSPLHF

V: TRBV14
size: -
D: -
J: TRBJ1-1
DNA: TGTGCCAGCAGCCAAGGGGGCTGGACTGAAGCTTTCTTT
CDR3: CASSQGGWTEAFF

V: TRBV11-2
size: -
D: TRBD2
J: TRBJ2-5
DNA: TGTGCCAGCAGCTTAGGACTAGCCCAAGAGACCCAGTACTTC
CDR3: CASSLGLAQETQYF

V: TRBV18
size: few
D: -
J: TRBJ1-1
DNA: TGTGCCAGCTCACCTGACGCAGGGGATATGAACACTGAAGCTTTCTTT
CDR3: CASSPDAGDMNTEAFF

V: TRBV2
size: -
D: TRBD2
J: TRBJ2-3
DNA: TGTGCCAGCTATAGACCGGGACTAGGGACAGATACGCAGTATTTT
CDR3: CASYRPGLGTDTQYF

V: TRBV19
size: -
D: TRBD2
J: TRBJ2-1
DNA: TGTGCCAGTAGCACTAGCGGGCGTAATGAGCAGTTCTTC
CDR3: CASSTSGRNEQFF

V: TRBV18
size: few
D: TRBD2
J: TRBJ2-1
DNA: TGTGCCAGCTCACCAGGGCTAGCGGGATACAATGAGCAGTTCTTC
CDR3: CASSPGLAGYNEQFF

V: TRBV5-3
size: -
D: -
J: TRBJ2-7
DNA: TGTGCCAGAAGCTTGTGGGGCCGTCGCTACGAGCAGTACTTC
CDR3: CARSLWGRRYEQYF

V: TRBV29-1
size: once
D: -
J: TRBJ1-1
DNA: TGCAGCACCCAGGAGGACAGTTCTGAAGCTTTCTTT
CDR3: CSTQEDSSEAFF

V: TRBV10-3
size: once
D: -
J: TRBJ2-7
DNA: TGTGCCATCAGTGAATTCGGACAGTACGAGCAGTACTTC
CDR3: CAISEFGQYEQYF

V: TRBV13
size: -
D: TRBD2
J: TRBJ2-7
DNA: TGTGCCAGCAGCCCGGGAGGGTCTCACGAGCAGTACTTC
CDR3: CASSPGGSHEQYF

V: TRBV30
size: -
D: -
J: TRBJ1-1
DNA: TGTGCCTGGAGTGTAAACAATTGGAACACTGAAGCTTTCTTT
CDR3: CAWSVNNWNTEAFF

V: TRBV16
size: few
D: -
J: TRBJ1-2
DNA: TGTGCCAGCAGCCTAGACAGACCAATTATTTATGGTGGCTACACCTTC
CDR3: CASSLDRPIIYGGYTF

V: TRBV7-8
size: -
D: TRBD2
J: TRBJ2-5
DNA: TGTGCCAGCAGCTTAGGGTTCCCCGGGACTAGTTGGGGGGAGGCCCAGTACTTC
CDR3: CASSLGFPGTSWGEAQYF

V: TRBV5-1
size: -
D: TRBD1
J: TRBJ1-2
DNA: TGCGCCAGCAGCCCAGGGGGTATTAACTATGGCTACACCTTC
CDR3: CASSPGGINYGYTF

V: TRBV7-6
size: -
D: TRBD2
J: TRBJ2-1
DNA: TGTGCCAGCAGCTCAACGGGACTAGCGGCCTACAATGAGCAGTTCTTC
CDR3: CASSSTGLAAYNEQFF

V: TRBV2
size: -
D: -
J: TRBJ2-1
DNA: TGTGCCAGCAGTGAAGTCTTTGACTCGTACTACAATGAGCAGTTCTTC
CDR3: CASSEVFDSYYNEQFF

V: TRBV6-1
size: -
D: -
J: TRBJ1-1
DNA: TGTGCCAGCAGTGAATTAAGGTCGCAGGGGACTGAAGCTTTCTTT
CDR3: CASSELRSQGTEAFF

V: TRBV30
size: once
D: TRBD2
J: TRBJ2-1
DNA: TGTGCCTGGAAGCGGCTAGCGGGGCCCTACAATGAGCAGTTCTTC
CDR3: CAWKRLAGPYNEQFF

V: TRBV6-5
size: -
D: -
J: TRBJ2-7
DNA: TGTGCCAGCAAGGGGGACGCAGGGTTCATCTACGAGCAGTACTTC
CDR3: CASKGDAGFIYEQYF

V: TRBV4-3
size: -
D: TRBD1
J: TRBJ1-2
DNA: TGCGCCAGCAGCCAAGATCTGGGGACAGCTCATCTTAACTATGGCTACACCTTC
CDR3: CASSQDLGTAHLNYGYTF

V: TRBV10-3
size: once
D: TRBD2
J: TRBJ2-3
DNA: TGTGCCATCAGTGAGGGACTAGCGGGGGGCACAGATACGCAGTATTTT
CDR3: CAISEGLAGGTDTQYF

V: TRBV5-6
size: many
D: -
J: TRBJ1-5
DNA: TGTGCCAGCAGCTTGGGGACAGCACAGCCCCAGCATTTT
CDR3: CASSLGTAQPQHF